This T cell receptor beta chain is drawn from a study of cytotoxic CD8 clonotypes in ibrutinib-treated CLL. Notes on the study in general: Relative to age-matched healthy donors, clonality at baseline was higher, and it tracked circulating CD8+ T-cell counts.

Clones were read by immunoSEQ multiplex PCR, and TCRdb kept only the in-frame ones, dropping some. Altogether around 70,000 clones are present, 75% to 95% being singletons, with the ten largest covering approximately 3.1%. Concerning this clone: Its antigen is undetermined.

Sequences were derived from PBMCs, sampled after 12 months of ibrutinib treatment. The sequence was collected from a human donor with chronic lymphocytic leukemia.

CDR3 sequence (DNA): TGTGCCAGCAGCTCGACAGGTCAAGCTTTCTTT. Amino acid sequence: CASSSTGQAFF. The chain recombines TRBV11-3 with TRBJ1-1, with D perhaps TRBD1 (6 bases). The CDR3 loop spans 11 amino acids. V was pared by 4 bases and J by 9 bases, with 9 bases between. The germline CDR1 and CDR2 sequences are SGHNT and YENEEA.